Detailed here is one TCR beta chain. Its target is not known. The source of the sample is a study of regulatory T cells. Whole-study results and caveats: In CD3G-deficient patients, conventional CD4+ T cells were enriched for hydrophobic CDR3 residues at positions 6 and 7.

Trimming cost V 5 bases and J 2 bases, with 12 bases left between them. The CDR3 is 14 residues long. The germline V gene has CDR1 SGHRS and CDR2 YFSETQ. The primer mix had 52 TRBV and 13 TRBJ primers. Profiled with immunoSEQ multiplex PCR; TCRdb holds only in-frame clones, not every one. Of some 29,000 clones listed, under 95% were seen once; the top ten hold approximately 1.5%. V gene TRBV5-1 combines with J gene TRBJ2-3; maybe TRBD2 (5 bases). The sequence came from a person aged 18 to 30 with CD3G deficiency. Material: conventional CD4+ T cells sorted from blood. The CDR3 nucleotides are TGCGCCAGCAGACCCCGCGGGTTCACAGATACGCAGTATTTT. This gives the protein CASRPRGFTDTQYF.